The rows below give T cell receptor beta chains drawn from one sample of a study of blood T cells in healthy people across ages. Via MiXCR, TCRdb re-called the 5' RACE reads, giving one row per CDR3 protein. The sample records 630,000 or so distinct CDR3 sequences, roughly 32% being singletons. Sequences were obtained from blood. These receptors originate from an elderly woman in good health. CDR3s include the opening cysteine and the closing phenylalanine or tryptophan. The D gene is left open where the match is weak. The size field is filled for only some rows; it gives once, few, many or a size class.

j_gene: TRBJ2-1; v_gene: TRBV19; d_gene: .; abundance: .; CDR3nt: TGTGCCAGTCACCGGGACACGGCTTACAATGAGCAGTTCTTC; CDR3aa: CASHRDTAYNEQFF
j_gene: TRBJ2-5; v_gene: TRBV7-2; d_gene: .; abundance: many; CDR3nt: TGTGCCAGCAGCCTATTACGGGGTCGGGGCAGGGGCTACCAAGAGACCCAGTACTTC; CDR3aa: CASSLLRGRGRGYQETQYF
j_gene: TRBJ1-5; v_gene: TRBV24-1; d_gene: .; abundance: many; CDR3nt: TGTGTGACCCTGGACAGACAAATCAATCAGCCCCAGCATTTT; CDR3aa: CVTLDRQINQPQHF
j_gene: TRBJ2-6; v_gene: TRBV15; d_gene: .; abundance: .; CDR3nt: TGTGCCACCAGCAGAGATAGACAGTCTGGGGCCAACGTCCTGACTTTC; CDR3aa: CATSRDRQSGANVLTF
j_gene: TRBJ2-6; v_gene: TRBV7-9; d_gene: .; abundance: .; CDR3nt: TGTGCTACCCCCCGGCGGGGAGCGTTACTCTGGGGGGCCAACGTCCTGACTTTC; CDR3aa: CATPRRGALLWGANVLTF
j_gene: TRBJ2-1; v_gene: TRBV30; d_gene: TRBD2; abundance: .; CDR3nt: TGTGCCTGGAGTAGTGGCGGGGGCTACAATGAGCAGTTCTTC; CDR3aa: CAWSSGGGYNEQFF
j_gene: TRBJ1-1; v_gene: TRBV7-9; d_gene: TRBD1; abundance: few; CDR3nt: TGTGCCAGCAGCACCGGGACAGGGATTGGGACTGAAGCTTTCTTT; CDR3aa: CASSTGTGIGTEAFF
j_gene: TRBJ2-1; v_gene: TRBV7-3; d_gene: .; abundance: once; CDR3nt: TGTGCCAGCAGGGAGGGGCCCGCCGACAATGAGCAGTTCTTC; CDR3aa: CASREGPADNEQFF
j_gene: TRBJ2-1; v_gene: TRBV11-2; d_gene: TRBD2; abundance: once; CDR3nt: TGTGCCAGCAGCTTACCTAACGGGGGGTACAATGAGCAGTTCTTC; CDR3aa: CASSLPNGGYNEQFF
j_gene: TRBJ2-7; v_gene: TRBV28; d_gene: TRBD2; abundance: few; CDR3nt: TGTGCCAGCAGTTTAATGAGCGGGGGAGGCGAGCAGTACTTC; CDR3aa: CASSLMSGGGEQYF
j_gene: TRBJ2-1; v_gene: TRBV27; d_gene: .; abundance: many; CDR3nt: TGTGCCAGCAGCCTGAATGCCGGACTGGGACTTGACAATGAGCAGTTCTTC; CDR3aa: CASSLNAGLGLDNEQFF
j_gene: TRBJ2-4; v_gene: TRBV7-2; d_gene: TRBD2; abundance: .; CDR3nt: TGTGCCAGCAGCTTAGACTTTAGCGGGAGCTACAATGAGCAGTACTTC; CDR3aa: CASSLDFSGSYNEQYF
j_gene: TRBJ2-7; v_gene: TRBV6-5; d_gene: .; abundance: few; CDR3nt: TGTGCCAGCAGTTCTCCCTGGGCGGGGAAGGGTTACGAGCAGTACTTC; CDR3aa: CASSSPWAGKGYEQYF
j_gene: TRBJ2-4; v_gene: TRBV5-1; d_gene: .; abundance: few; CDR3nt: TGCGCCAGCAGCCCGATGGGGGGCGCGACGAACATTCAGTACTTC; CDR3aa: CASSPMGGATNIQYF
j_gene: TRBJ1-1; v_gene: TRBV4-3; d_gene: .; abundance: .; CDR3nt: TGCGCCAGCAGCCAAGACCCGGGGAACCCTGAAGCTTTCTTT; CDR3aa: CASSQDPGNPEAFF
j_gene: TRBJ2-3; v_gene: TRBV7-2; d_gene: TRBD2; abundance: many; CDR3nt: TGTGCCAGCAGGATTAGCGGGGGCCGCACAGATACGCAGTATTTT; CDR3aa: CASRISGGRTDTQYF
j_gene: TRBJ2-7; v_gene: TRBV6-5; d_gene: TRBD2; abundance: .; CDR3nt: TGTGCCAGCAAGGGACTATACGAGCAGTACTTC; CDR3aa: CASKGLYEQYF
j_gene: TRBJ2-1; v_gene: TRBV7-2; d_gene: .; abundance: many; CDR3nt: TGTGCCAGCAGCCTTCAGTCGGGACCATACAATGAGCAGTTCTTC; CDR3aa: CASSLQSGPYNEQFF
j_gene: TRBJ2-7; v_gene: TRBV6-2/TRBV6-3; d_gene: TRBD2; abundance: .; CDR3nt: TGTGCCAGCAGTTACGCAACCGGGACTAGCGGTCCCTACGAGCAGTACTTC; CDR3aa: CASSYATGTSGPYEQYF
j_gene: TRBJ1-1; v_gene: TRBV7-2; d_gene: TRBD1; abundance: many; CDR3nt: TGTGCCAGCAGCTCACGACTTATGACAGGGGGAGTTGTGGATGAAGCTTTCTTT; CDR3aa: CASSSRLMTGGVVDEAFF
j_gene: TRBJ1-6; v_gene: TRBV7-3; d_gene: TRBD1; abundance: many; CDR3nt: TGTGCCAGCAGTCCGGACAGGGGGCGTTCACCCCTCCACTTT; CDR3aa: CASSPDRGRSPLHF
j_gene: TRBJ2-3; v_gene: TRBV11-2; d_gene: TRBD2; abundance: .; CDR3nt: TGTGCCAGCCGGCCACTAGCGGGGGCGCTTAATACGCAGTATTTT; CDR3aa: CASRPLAGALNTQYF
j_gene: TRBJ2-7; v_gene: TRBV7-9; d_gene: TRBD2; abundance: .; CDR3nt: TGTGCCAGCAGCTTCACGACTAGCGGGACCTACGAGCAGTACTTC; CDR3aa: CASSFTTSGTYEQYF
j_gene: TRBJ2-5; v_gene: TRBV5-1; d_gene: .; abundance: many; CDR3nt: TGCGCCAGCAGCCCTACCCTGGGGCGGCAAGAGACCCAGTACTTC; CDR3aa: CASSPTLGRQETQYF
j_gene: TRBJ1-1; v_gene: TRBV28; d_gene: .; abundance: many; CDR3nt: TGTGCCAGCAGTCCCTCGACCCGGGTAGCTTTCTTT; CDR3aa: CASSPSTRVAFF
j_gene: TRBJ2-1; v_gene: TRBV20-1; d_gene: .; abundance: once; CDR3nt: TGCAATGGGAAACGGGGGAGCAATGAGCAGTTCTTC; CDR3aa: CNGKRGSNEQFF
j_gene: TRBJ1-6; v_gene: TRBV28; d_gene: .; abundance: few; CDR3nt: TGTGCCAGCGGTCTGGAGGGTTCACCCCTCCACTTT; CDR3aa: CASGLEGSPLHF
j_gene: TRBJ2-7; v_gene: TRBV28; d_gene: TRBD2; abundance: many; CDR3nt: TGTGCCAGCAGTTTAGCCAGCGGGGGGGCCTTGGCCTACGAGCAGTACTTC; CDR3aa: CASSLASGGALAYEQYF
j_gene: TRBJ2-1; v_gene: TRBV15; d_gene: .; abundance: many; CDR3nt: TGTGCCACCAGCATGAGCCACACAGCCCTTACCCCGAACAATGAGCAGTTCTTC; CDR3aa: CATSMSHTALTPNNEQFF
j_gene: TRBJ2-7; v_gene: TRBV4-2; d_gene: .; abundance: many; CDR3nt: TGTGCCAGCAGCCTCGGGACATCAGACTACGAGCAGTACTTC; CDR3aa: CASSLGTSDYEQYF
j_gene: TRBJ1-5; v_gene: TRBV4-2; d_gene: TRBD1; abundance: .; CDR3nt: TGTGCCAGCAGCCAAGATCGTGACAGGGACAGGCCCCAGCATTTT; CDR3aa: CASSQDRDRDRPQHF
j_gene: TRBJ2-3; v_gene: TRBV4-2; d_gene: TRBD2; abundance: many; CDR3nt: TGTGCCAGCAGCCAAGGGTTTCGGGGGGGGGCCACAGATACGCAGTATTTT; CDR3aa: CASSQGFRGGATDTQYF
j_gene: TRBJ2-7; v_gene: TRBV20-1; d_gene: TRBD2; abundance: .; CDR3nt: TGCAGTGCTCATTCGTTAGCGGGAATTGGCTTTGAGCAGTACTTC; CDR3aa: CSAHSLAGIGFEQYF
j_gene: TRBJ2-3; v_gene: TRBV4-2; d_gene: TRBD2; abundance: many; CDR3nt: TGTGCCAGCAGCCGAGCGGGACTCGACACAGATACGCAGTATTTT; CDR3aa: CASSRAGLDTDTQYF
j_gene: TRBJ2-1; v_gene: TRBV27; d_gene: TRBD1; abundance: many; CDR3nt: TGTGCCAGCAGTTTAATACAGGGGGTCTTCAATGAGCAGTTCTTC; CDR3aa: CASSLIQGVFNEQFF
j_gene: TRBJ2-5; v_gene: TRBV7-6; d_gene: .; abundance: .; CDR3nt: TGTGCCAGCAGCCCCACTGCTCAGGGGGGAGAGACCCAGTACTTC; CDR3aa: CASSPTAQGGETQYF
j_gene: TRBJ2-1; v_gene: TRBV7-3; d_gene: TRBD1; abundance: many; CDR3nt: TGTGCCAGCAGCTTAATTGGGGGGACAGGGGGCTACAATGAGCAGTTCTTC; CDR3aa: CASSLIGGTGGYNEQFF
j_gene: TRBJ2-3; v_gene: TRBV7-2; d_gene: TRBD2; abundance: many; CDR3nt: TGTGCCAGCAGATACCCGGGAGGCCCAGATACGCAGTATTTT; CDR3aa: CASRYPGGPDTQYF
j_gene: TRBJ1-2; v_gene: TRBV5-5; d_gene: .; abundance: many; CDR3nt: TGTGCCAGCAGCCTCGAACCGGGACGGCAAAACTATGGCTACACCTTC; CDR3aa: CASSLEPGRQNYGYTF
j_gene: TRBJ2-2; v_gene: TRBV10-3; d_gene: TRBD2; abundance: many; CDR3nt: TGTGCCATCAGATCCCGCGGGGGTCCGAACACCGGGGAGCTGTTTTTT; CDR3aa: CAIRSRGGPNTGELFF
j_gene: TRBJ2-1; v_gene: TRBV5-4; d_gene: TRBD1; abundance: many; CDR3nt: TGTGCCAGCAGCTCTGGGGGACAGGGACACAATGAGCAGTTCTTC; CDR3aa: CASSSGGQGHNEQFF
j_gene: TRBJ2-7; v_gene: TRBV7-8; d_gene: .; abundance: few; CDR3nt: TGTGCCAGCAGCTTAACATCCGGGTGCTACGAGCAGTACTTC; CDR3aa: CASSLTSGCYEQYF
j_gene: TRBJ2-5; v_gene: TRBV7-3; d_gene: .; abundance: .; CDR3nt: TGTGCCAGCAGCTCCCTCGAAGTAAATGAGCGGTACTTC; CDR3aa: CASSSLEVNERYF
j_gene: TRBJ2-1; v_gene: TRBV7-3; d_gene: TRBD1; abundance: many; CDR3nt: TGTGCCAGCAGTTCCGGGACAGGGCGAAATGAGCAGTTCTTC; CDR3aa: CASSSGTGRNEQFF
j_gene: TRBJ2-7; v_gene: TRBV9; d_gene: TRBD1; abundance: many; CDR3nt: TGTGCCAGCAGCGTCATGGGACAGCCCTACGAGCAGTACTTC; CDR3aa: CASSVMGQPYEQYF
j_gene: TRBJ2-3; v_gene: TRBV12-3/TRBV12-4; d_gene: .; abundance: once; CDR3nt: TGTGCCAGCAGGCCCAGGGTGGGGTCAGATGCGCAGTATTTC; CDR3aa: CASRPRVGSDAQYF
j_gene: TRBJ2-4; v_gene: TRBV9; d_gene: TRBD1; abundance: many; CDR3nt: TGTGCCAGCAGCCTGGGACAGGGGGGTAACATTCAGTACTTC; CDR3aa: CASSLGQGGNIQYF